A single sample is the source of the 23 T cell receptor beta chains below, sequenced in a study of cytomegalovirus exposure and HLA in healthy donors. The primer mix had 60 Vbeta and 13 Jbeta primers. Clones were sequenced by immunoSEQ multiplex PCR, and TCRdb holds only the in-frame ones, with some missing. The repertoire holds 200,000 to 250,000 clones, with more than 65% as singletons. The sample taken for sequencing was PBMCs. These receptors were obtained from a man between 50 and 59 years old in good health and CMV-seronegative.

The chain combines TRBV4-1 with TRBJ2-3; 9 nucleotides agree with TRBD2. This CDR3 has 14 residues. After removal of 3 bases from V and 4 bases from J, the junction contained 2 bases not matched to a gene. The V gene's germline CDR1 is MGHRA and CDR2 YSYEKL. The CDR3 loop is CASSQGLAADTQYF. In nucleotides, the CDR3 is TGCGCCAGCAGCCAGGGACTAGCAGCAGATACGCAGTATTTT.

The chain combines TRBV4-1 with TRBJ2-3; a possible D gene is TRBD1 (5 bases). Trimming cost V 1 base and J 5 bases, with 13 bases left between them. CDR1 is MGHRA and CDR2 is YSYEKL in the germline V gene. The CDR3 spans 15 residues. The chain's CDR3 is CASSQGAGFGDTQYF. The CDR3 bases are TGCGCCAGCAGCCAAGGGGCAGGGTTCGGAGATACGCAGTATTTT.

V is TRBV19 and J is TRBJ1-1; D ambiguous. V gave up 3 bases and J gave up 1 base, with 6 bases separating them. The CDR3 totals 13 residues. Germline V gives CDR1 LNHDA, CDR2 SQIVND (reference sequence). The CDR3 coding sequence is TGTGCCAGTAGTATCCGGGAGAACACTGAAGCTTTCTTT. Translated, it gives CASSIRENTEAFF.

The rearrangement joins TRBV2 to TRBJ2-2; tentative D call: TRBD1 (6 bases). CDR1 and CDR2 from the germline V gene are SNHLY and FYNNEI. The CDR3 totals 15 residues. Trimming stripped 6 bases from V and 0 bases from J, with 11 bases between. DNA for the CDR3: TGTGCCAGCAGCGCAGGGGCTCCGAACACCGGGGAGCTGTTTTTT. Translation: CASSAGAPNTGELFF.

A single count supports this clone. The chain combines TRBV18 with TRBJ1-1; D is perhaps TRBD1 (6 bases). The V end was cut by 3 bases, the J end by 0 bases, with 17 bases between. Germline CDR1 is KGHSH and CDR2 is LQKENI. There are 17 residues in the CDR3. The CDR3 DNA reads TGTGCCAGCTCACCGGGGGCTGGGGGTACTGTGAACACTGAAGCTTTCTTT. Its protein product is CASSPGAGGTVNTEAFF.

The chain links TRBV7-6 to TRBJ1-5; TRBD1 might be the D (6 bases). Germline V gene data show CDR1 as SGHVS and CDR2 as FNYEAQ. The CDR3 is 13 amino acids. The germline V and J ends were trimmed by 4 bases and 7 bases, with 11 bases remaining between them. The CDR3 loop is CASSYRVRQPQHF. The CDR3 coding sequence is TGTGCCAGCAGCTACAGGGTCAGGCAGCCCCAGCATTTT.

J is TRBJ2-7 and V is TRBV9; 9 bases map to TRBD1. Germline lookup yields CDR1 SGDLS and CDR2 YYNGEE. Germline trimming cut 3 bases from V and 4 bases from J; bases unmatched to any gene: 8. There are 15 residues in the CDR3. DNA for the CDR3: TGTGCCAGCAGCGGCGGCGGGACAGGGATTTACGAGCAGTACTTC. Its translation: CASSGGGTGIYEQYF.

This chain joins TRBV6-1 and TRBJ2-5; a possible D gene is TRBD2 (6 bases). V gave up 3 bases and J gave up 0 bases, with 8 bases separating them. The CDR3 runs to 14 residues. The germline V gene encodes CDR1 MNHNS and CDR2 SASEGT. CDR3 sequence reads: CASSEGLNQETQYF. The CDR3 DNA follows: TGTGCCAGCAGTGAGGGACTGAACCAAGAGACCCAGTACTTC.

V gene TRBV6-5 combines with J gene TRBJ1-1, with D possibly matching TRBD1 (6 bases). V was clipped by 5 bases and J by 2 bases, with 12 bases between them. Germline V gene data show CDR1 as MNHEY and CDR2 as SVGAGI. The CDR3 has 14 residues. DNA for the CDR3: TGTGCCAGCAGTATGACAGGAAAAAACACTGAAGCTTTCTTT. Translating it yields CASSMTGKNTEAFF.

The chain couples TRBV25-1 to TRBJ2-7, with 7 bases lining up with TRBD2. Germline values: CDR1 MGHDK, CDR2 SYGVNS. The J segment lost 2 bases and the V segment lost 5 bases, leaving 6 bases of the junction unmatched. This CDR3 region has 14 residues. The DNA for the CDR3 is TGTGCCAGCAGTTCCAGTGGGGGGGCCTACGAGCAGTACTTC. Its translation: CASSSSGGAYEQYF.

V gene TRBV30 combines with J gene TRBJ1-1; 8 bases align to TRBD1. Germline V gene lookup returns CDR1 GTSNPN and CDR2 SVGIG (reference sequence). The CDR3 totals 11 residues. Trimming at V came to 6 bases and at J to 7 bases, leaving 4 bases not matched to a gene. CDR3 protein: CACHGTGEAFF. The CDR3 coding sequence is TGTGCCTGCCACGGGACAGGTGAAGCTTTCTTT.

This clone was picked up a small number of times. The CDR3 coding sequence is TGTGCCAGCAGCAGTCGGGACAGGGCGGTGTTTTTT. Its translation is CASSSRDRAVFF. The rearrangement uses TRBV7-4 and TRBJ1-4; 9 nucleotides agree with TRBD1. This CDR3 region has 12 residues. Germline CDR1 is SGHVT and CDR2 is SQSDAQ. The V segment lost 5 bases and the J segment 15 bases; nucleotides outside the gene matches: 7.

In the case of this clone: At one end, the junction sequence differs from germline, possibly due to a read error. This chain uses TRBV9 with TRBJ2-5; TRBD2 matches at 7 bases. In germline, CDR1 is SGDLS, CDR2 YYNGEE. The CDR3 is 17 amino acids. CDR3 bases: TGTGCCAGCAGCGTAGCCCCAACTAGCGACTACCACGAGACCCAGTACTTC. This translates into CASSVAPTSDYHETQYF.

The chain couples TRBV5-1 to TRBJ2-1, with 10 bases aligning to TRBD2. Germline V gene data show CDR1 as SGHRS and CDR2 as YFSETQ. This CDR3 has 16 amino acids. J gave up 4 bases and V 4 bases, and 8 bases lay outside the gene matches. DNA for the CDR3: TGCGCCAGCAGCCGGACAAGCGGGAGGGTATACAATGAGCAGTTCTTC. This sequence encodes CASSRTSGRVYNEQFF.

The chain carries TRBV10-1 and TRBJ2-7; 12 nucleotides line up with TRBD2. Germline values: CDR1 WNHNN, CDR2 SYGVQD (reference sequence). CDR3 length equals 16 residues. V lost 0 bases and J lost 2; bases outside the gene matches: 2. The CDR3 DNA sequence: TGCGCCAGCAGTGAGTCGTGGACTAGCGGGGCCTACGAGCAGTACTTC. Protein sequence: CASSESWTSGAYEQYF.

This chain joins TRBV27 and TRBJ2-5; 7 positions match TRBD1. The germline V gene encodes CDR1 MNHEY and CDR2 SMNVEV (reference sequence). The CDR3 runs 13 residues. The junction had 5 bases not matched to a gene; V was cut back by 7 bases and J by 3 bases. The CDR3 DNA is TGTGCCAGCAAACGGACAGGAAAAGAGACCCAGTACTTC. Translation gives CASKRTGKETQYF.

The chain joins TRBV5-1 to TRBJ2-3; 8 bases align to TRBD1. CDR1 is SGHRS and CDR2 is YFSETQ in the germline V gene. Trimming at V came to 4 bases and at J to 4 bases, leaving 8 bases not matched to a gene. This CDR3 spans 15 amino acids. This chain's CDR3 is CASSPGQGWSDTQYF. The CDR3 DNA reads as TGCGCCAGCAGCCCAGGACAGGGCTGGTCAGATACGCAGTATTTT.

This chain connects TRBV4-2 to TRBJ1-2; TRBD1 aligns across 7 bases. The CDR3 extends over 15 amino acids. From germline, CDR1 is LGHNA and CDR2 YNFKEQ. J lost 4 bases, V lost 0 bases, and 5 bases had no gene match. The CDR3 reads CASSQDPGTVYGYTF. The CDR3 DNA reads as TGTGCCAGCAGCCAAGACCCCGGGACAGTCTATGGCTACACCTTC.

This clone was counted a single time. The chain joins TRBV9 to TRBJ1-4; D not resolved. Trimming cost V 3 bases and J 0 bases, with 9 bases left between them. Germline CDR1 reads SGDLS; CDR2 reads YYNGEE. The CDR3 is made up of 15 amino acids. The CDR3 region is CASSEAAATNEKLFF. The CDR3 bases are TGTGCCAGCAGCGAAGCGGCCGCAACTAATGAAAAACTGTTTTTT. Full variable domain (missing parts from reference TRBV9 and TRBJ1-4): DSGVTQTPKHLITATGQRVTLRCSPRSGDLSVYWYQQSLDQGLQFLIQYYNGEERAKGNILERFSAQQFPDLHSELNLSSLELGDSALYFCASSEAAATNEKLFFGSGTQLSVL.

This clone was recorded only once. The CDR3 protein is CASSLRGTDEAFF. The CDR3 bases are TGCGCCAGCAGCTTGAGGGGGACGGATGAAGCTTTCTTT. The chain recombines TRBV5-1 with TRBJ1-1, with D possibly TRBD1 on 6 matching bases. The CDR3 loop spans 13 amino acids. Germline values: CDR1 SGHRS, CDR2 YFSETQ. V lost 1 base, J lost 7 bases, and 11 bases lay in between.

The rearrangement links TRBV4-1 to TRBJ1-2, with a tentative D call TRBD1 (6 bases). The CDR3 runs to 14 residues. Trimming left V 1 base short and J 3 bases short, with 9 bases between. Germline V gene data show CDR1 as MGHRA and CDR2 as YSYEKL. The CDR3 sequence is CASSQARGDYGYTF. Written as DNA, the CDR3 is TGCGCCAGCAGCCAAGCCAGGGGAGACTATGGCTACACCTTC.

This clone was counted only a few times. In nucleotides, the CDR3 is TGCGCCAGCAGCCCGGGGACAGGGGGCGCGGCTGAAGCTTTCTTT. Amino acids: CASSPGTGGAAEAFF. The V and J genes are TRBV5-1 and TRBJ1-1; 12 bases agree with TRBD1. Germline trimming cut 4 bases from V and 6 bases from J; bases unmatched to any gene: 7. Looked up from germline, CDR1 is SGHRS and CDR2 is YFSETQ. The CDR3 has 15 residues.

The chain has TRBV6-5 and TRBJ1-3; TRBD1 aligns across 7 bases. The germline V gene has CDR1 MNHEY and CDR2 SVGAGI. After removal of 6 bases from V and 2 bases from J, the junction contained 7 bases not matched to a gene. This CDR3 contains 15 residues. The CDR3 nucleotides are TGTGCCAGCAGGGGACAGAAAGGAGCTGGAAACACCATATATTTT. Translating it yields CASRGQKGAGNTIYF.